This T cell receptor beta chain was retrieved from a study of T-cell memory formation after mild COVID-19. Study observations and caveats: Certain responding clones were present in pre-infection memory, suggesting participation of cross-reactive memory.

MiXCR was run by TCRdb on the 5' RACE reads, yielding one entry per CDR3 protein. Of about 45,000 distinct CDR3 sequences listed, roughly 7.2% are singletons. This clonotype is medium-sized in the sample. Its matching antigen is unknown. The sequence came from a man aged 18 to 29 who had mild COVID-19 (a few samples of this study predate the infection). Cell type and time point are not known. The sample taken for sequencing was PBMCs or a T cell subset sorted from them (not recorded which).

This chain's CDR3 is CASSPDRAYEQYF. The CDR3 region has the DNA TGCGCCAGCAGCCCTGACAGGGCCTACGAGCAGTACTTC. This chain connects TRBV5-1 to TRBJ2-7; TRBD1 matches at 7 bases. This CDR3 is built from 13 residues. Per the germline V gene, CDR1 is SGHRS and CDR2 is YFSETQ. After removal of 4 bases from V and 2 bases from J, the junction contained 3 bases not matched to a gene.